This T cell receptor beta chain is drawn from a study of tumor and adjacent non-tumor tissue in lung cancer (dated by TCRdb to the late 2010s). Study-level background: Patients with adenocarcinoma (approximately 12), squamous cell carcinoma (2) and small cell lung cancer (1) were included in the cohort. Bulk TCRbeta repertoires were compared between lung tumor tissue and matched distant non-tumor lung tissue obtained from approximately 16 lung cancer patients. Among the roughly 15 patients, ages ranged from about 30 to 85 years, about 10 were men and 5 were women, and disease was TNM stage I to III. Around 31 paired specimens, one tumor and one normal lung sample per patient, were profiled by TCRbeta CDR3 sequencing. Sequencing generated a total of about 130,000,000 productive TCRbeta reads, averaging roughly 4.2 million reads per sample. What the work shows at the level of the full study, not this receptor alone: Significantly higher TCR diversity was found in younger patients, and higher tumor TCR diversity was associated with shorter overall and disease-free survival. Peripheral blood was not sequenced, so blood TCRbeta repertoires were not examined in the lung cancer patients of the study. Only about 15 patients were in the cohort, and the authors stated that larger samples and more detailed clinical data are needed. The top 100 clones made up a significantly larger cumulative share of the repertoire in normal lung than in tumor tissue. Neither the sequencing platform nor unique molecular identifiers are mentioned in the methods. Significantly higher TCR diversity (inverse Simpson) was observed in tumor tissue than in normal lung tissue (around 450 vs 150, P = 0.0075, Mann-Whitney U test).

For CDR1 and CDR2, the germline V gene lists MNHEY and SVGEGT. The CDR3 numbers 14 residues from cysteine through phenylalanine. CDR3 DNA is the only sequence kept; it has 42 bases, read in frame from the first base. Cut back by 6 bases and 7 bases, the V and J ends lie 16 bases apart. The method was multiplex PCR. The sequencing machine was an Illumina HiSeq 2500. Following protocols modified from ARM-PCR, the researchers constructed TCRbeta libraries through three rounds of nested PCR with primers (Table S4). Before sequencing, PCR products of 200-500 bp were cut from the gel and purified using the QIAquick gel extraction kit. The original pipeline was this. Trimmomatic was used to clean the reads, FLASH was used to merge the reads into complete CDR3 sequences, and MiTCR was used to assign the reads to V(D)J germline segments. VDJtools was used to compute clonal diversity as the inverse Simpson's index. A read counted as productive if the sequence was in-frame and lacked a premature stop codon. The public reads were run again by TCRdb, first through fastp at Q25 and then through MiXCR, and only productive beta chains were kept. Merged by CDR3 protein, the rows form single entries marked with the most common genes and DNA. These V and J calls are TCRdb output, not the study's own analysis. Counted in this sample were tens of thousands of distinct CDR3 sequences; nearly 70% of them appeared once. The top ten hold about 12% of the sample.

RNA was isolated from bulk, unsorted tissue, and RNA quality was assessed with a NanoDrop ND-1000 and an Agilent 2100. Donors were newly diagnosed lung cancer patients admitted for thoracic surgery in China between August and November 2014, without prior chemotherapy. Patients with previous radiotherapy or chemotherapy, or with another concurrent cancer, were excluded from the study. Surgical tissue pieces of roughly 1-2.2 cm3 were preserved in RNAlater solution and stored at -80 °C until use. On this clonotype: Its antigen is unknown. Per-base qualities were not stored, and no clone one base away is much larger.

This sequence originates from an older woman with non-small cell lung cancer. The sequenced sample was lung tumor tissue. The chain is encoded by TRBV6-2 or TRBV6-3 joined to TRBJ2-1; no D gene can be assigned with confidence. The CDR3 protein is CASSTRIDVNEQFF. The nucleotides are TGTGCCAGCAGCACACGGATCGACGTAAATGAGCAGTTCTTC.